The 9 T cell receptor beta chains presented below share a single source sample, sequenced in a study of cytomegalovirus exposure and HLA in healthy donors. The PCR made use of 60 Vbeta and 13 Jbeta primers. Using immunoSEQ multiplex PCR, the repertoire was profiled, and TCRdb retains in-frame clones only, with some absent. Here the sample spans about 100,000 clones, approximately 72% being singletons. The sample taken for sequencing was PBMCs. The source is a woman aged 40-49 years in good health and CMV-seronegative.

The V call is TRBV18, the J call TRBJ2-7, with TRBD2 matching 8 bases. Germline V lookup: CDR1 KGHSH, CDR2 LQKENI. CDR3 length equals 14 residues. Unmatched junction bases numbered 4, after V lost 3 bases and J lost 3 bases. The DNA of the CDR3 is TGTGCCAGCTCACCGGGGACTAGAAGCTACGAGCAGTACTTC. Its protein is CASSPGTRSYEQYF. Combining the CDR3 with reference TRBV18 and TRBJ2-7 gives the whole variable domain NAGVMQNPRHLVRRRGQEARLRCSPMKGHSHVYWYRQLPEEGLKFMVYLQKENIIDESGMPKERFSAEFPKEGPSILRIQQVVRGDSAAYFCASSPGTRSYEQYFGPGTRLTVT.

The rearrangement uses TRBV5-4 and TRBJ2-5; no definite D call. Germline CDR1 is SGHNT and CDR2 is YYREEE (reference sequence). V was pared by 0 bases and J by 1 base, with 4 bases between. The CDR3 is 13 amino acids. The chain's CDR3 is CASSLVSQETQYF. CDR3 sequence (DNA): TGTGCCAGCAGCTTGGTCAGCCAAGAGACCCAGTACTTC.

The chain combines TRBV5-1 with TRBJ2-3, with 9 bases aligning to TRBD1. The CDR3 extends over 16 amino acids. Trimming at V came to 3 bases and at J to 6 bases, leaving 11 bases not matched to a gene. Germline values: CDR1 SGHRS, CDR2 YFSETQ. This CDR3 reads CASSSAGQGRGDTQYF. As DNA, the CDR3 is TGCGCCAGCAGCTCCGCGGGACAGGGACGGGGGGATACGCAGTATTTT.

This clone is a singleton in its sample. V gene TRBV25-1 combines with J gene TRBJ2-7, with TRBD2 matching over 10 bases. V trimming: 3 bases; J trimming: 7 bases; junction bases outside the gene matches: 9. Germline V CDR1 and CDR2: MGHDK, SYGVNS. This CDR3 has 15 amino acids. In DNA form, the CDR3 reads TGTGCCAGCAGTGACCCGGCTAGCGGGAGAGGAGAGCAGTACTTC. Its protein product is CASSDPASGRGEQYF.

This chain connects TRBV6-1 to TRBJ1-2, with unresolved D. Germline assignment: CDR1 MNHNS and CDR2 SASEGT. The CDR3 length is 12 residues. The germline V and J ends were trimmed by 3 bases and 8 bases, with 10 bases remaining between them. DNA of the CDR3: TGTGCCAGCAGTGACCGAGGGAAAGGCTACACCTTC. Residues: CASSDRGKGYTF.

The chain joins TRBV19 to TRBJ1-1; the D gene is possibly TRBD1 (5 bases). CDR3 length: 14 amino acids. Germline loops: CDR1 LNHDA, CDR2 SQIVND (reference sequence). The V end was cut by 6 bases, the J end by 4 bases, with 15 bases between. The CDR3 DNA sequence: TGTGCCAGTAGGTCCTCGGCCGGGGGCACTGAAGCTTTCTTT. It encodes CASRSSAGGTEAFF. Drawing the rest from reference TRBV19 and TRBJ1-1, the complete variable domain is DGGITQSPKYLFRKEGQNVTLSCEQNLNHDAMYWYRQDPGQGLRLIYYSQIVNDFQKGDIAEGYSVSREKKESFPLTVTSAQKNPTAFYLCASRSSAGGTEAFFGQGTRLTVV.

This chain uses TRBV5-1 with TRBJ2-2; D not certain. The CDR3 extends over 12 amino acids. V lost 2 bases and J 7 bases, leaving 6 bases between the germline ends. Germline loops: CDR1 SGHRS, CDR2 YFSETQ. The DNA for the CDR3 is TGCGCCAGCAGCTTAACGGGCGGGGAGCTGTTTTTT. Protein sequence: CASSLTGGELFF.

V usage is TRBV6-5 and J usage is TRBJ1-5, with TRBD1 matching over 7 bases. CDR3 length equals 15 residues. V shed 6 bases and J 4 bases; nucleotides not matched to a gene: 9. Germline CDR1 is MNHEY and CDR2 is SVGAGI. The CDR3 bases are TGTGCCAGCAGACCCCTAGACAGGGTGAATCAGCCCCAGCATTTT. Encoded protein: CASRPLDRVNQPQHF.

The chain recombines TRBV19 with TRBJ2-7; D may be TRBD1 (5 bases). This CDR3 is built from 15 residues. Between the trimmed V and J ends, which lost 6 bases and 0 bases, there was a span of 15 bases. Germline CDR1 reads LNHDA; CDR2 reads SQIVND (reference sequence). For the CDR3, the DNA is TGTGCCAGTAGCCCCGCAGGGCTGAGCTCCTACGAGCAGTACTTC. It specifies CASSPAGLSSYEQYF. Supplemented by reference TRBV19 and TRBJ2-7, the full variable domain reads DGGITQSPKYLFRKEGQNVTLSCEQNLNHDAMYWYRQDPGQGLRLIYYSQIVNDFQKGDIAEGYSVSREKKESFPLTVTSAQKNPTAFYLCASSPAGLSSYEQYFGPGTRLTVT.